These 23 T cell receptor beta chains originate from one sample sequenced in a study of blood T cell repertoires in COVID-19 (dated by TCRdb to 2020 to 2022). Library method: the immunoSEQ multiplex PCR assay. In its TCRdb copy, this immuneACCESS table keeps in-frame sequences only and misses some clones. Where compared with another copy, unresolved V genes explain less than half of these, and the others have no known cause. The sample table records around 150,000 clones; around 90% of these occur just once. Jointly, the top ten make up around 2.9% of the sample. Sequencing used peripheral blood. The receptor set was obtained from a man aged 55-75 years with acute or convalescent COVID-19.

V gene TRBV7-9 combines with J gene TRBJ2-2; TRBD2 matches at 11 bases. V shed 5 bases and J 1 base; nucleotides not matched to a gene: 3. In germline, CDR1 is SEHNR, CDR2 FQNEAQ (reference sequence). This CDR3 spans 16 amino acids. CDR3 sequence reads: CASSPGLAVNTGELFF. The CDR3, as DNA: TGTGCCAGCAGCCCGGGACTAGCGGTGAACACCGGGGAGCTGTTTTTT.

The genes are TRBV7-9 and TRBJ2-3; D remains ambiguous. The CDR3 contains 15 residues. V was cut by 2 bases and J by 6 bases, with 15 bases left in between. Germline CDR1 and CDR2: SEHNR and FQNEAQ (reference sequence). Here the CDR3 DNA reads TGTGCCAGCAGCTTAAGGTTCTCTCCCGGGGATACGCAGTATTTT. Its translation is CASSLRFSPGDTQYF.

The chain has TRBV19 and TRBJ1-3; 9 bases agree with TRBD1. V shed 10 bases, J shed 2 bases, and the junction held 9 bases outside the gene matches. The length of the CDR3 is 15 residues. The V gene's germline CDR1 is LNHDA and CDR2 SQIVND (reference sequence). The CDR3 DNA follows: TGTGCCACGCGGGACAGGGCAGCGACTGGAAACACCATATATTTT. Its protein product is CATRDRAATGNTIYF.

This chain uses TRBV6-5 with TRBJ2-2; 7 positions agree with TRBD1. This CDR3 has 14 amino acids. V dropped 10 bases and J dropped 4; count of bases not matched to a gene: 9. CDR1 and CDR2 (germline): MNHEY, SVGAGI. The DNA for the CDR3 is TGTGCCACCCGACAGGGTGGGACCACCGGGGAGCTGTTTTTT. Protein product: CATRQGGTTGELFF.

The V call is TRBV4-2, the J call TRBJ1-5; tentatively, D is TRBD1 (5 bases). This CDR3 spans 14 amino acids. V lost 1 base and J lost 6, with 10 bases in between. Germline V lookup: CDR1 LGHNA, CDR2 YNFKEQ. The CDR3 spells CASSQGDGGQPQHF. The DNA of the CDR3 is TGTGCCAGCAGCCAAGGGGACGGGGGTCAGCCCCAGCATTTT.

The V gene is TRBV25-1, the J gene TRBJ1-5, with TRBD1 identical over 10 bases. The CDR3 consists of 14 residues. Germline V gene sequence: CDR1 MGHDK, CDR2 SYGVNS. With V trimmed by 4 bases and J by 8 bases, 5 bases remained unmatched. The CDR3 bases are TGTGCCAGCAGTGGACAGGGGGCGTGGGAGCCCCAGCATTTT. Translating gives CASSGQGAWEPQHF.

This chain uses TRBV30 with TRBJ1-5; 7 positions match TRBD1. The ends lost 5 bases at V and 9 bases at J; junction bases unmatched: 25. Germline-derived CDR1 and CDR2 are GTSNPN and SVGIG (reference sequence). The CDR3 spans 18 residues. CDR3 region: CAWSGPGQASSVRGPQHF. The DNA for the CDR3 is TGTGCCTGGTCCGGCCCCGGACAGGCAAGTTCGGTACGAGGGCCCCAGCATTTT.

The V gene is TRBV25-1, the J gene TRBJ2-1; D is possibly TRBD2 (5 bases). Trimming left V 2 bases short and J 0 bases short, with 8 bases between. CDR3 size: 15 residues. Germline V gene sequence: CDR1 MGHDK, CDR2 SYGVNS. The CDR3 DNA reads as TGTGCCAGCAGTGAAACGGGGAGCTCCTACAATGAGCAGTTCTTC. Protein: CASSETGSSYNEQFF.

V gene TRBV5-5 combines with J gene TRBJ1-1; D gene unclear. V lost 4 bases to trimming and J lost 0 bases, with 10 bases between them. Germline V CDR1 and CDR2: SGHKS, YYEKEE (reference sequence). The CDR3 loop spans 14 amino acids. The CDR3 bases are TGTGCCAGCAGCCAAGGGAGCCTGAACACTGAAGCTTTCTTT. This codes for CASSQGSLNTEAFF.

The chain couples TRBV14 to TRBJ1-6; 10 bases map to TRBD1. Trimming cost V 5 bases and J 11 bases; bases outside gene matches: 6. Germline loops: CDR1 SGHDN, CDR2 FVKESK. The CDR3 contains 14 residues. The DNA of the CDR3 is TGTGCCAGCAGCTACCGGGACAGGGGCACACCCCTCCACTTT. Amino acids: CASSYRDRGTPLHF.

CDR3 bases: TGCAGTGTTGCGAGTACGCAGTATTTT. Translated, it gives CSVASTQYF. The chain employs TRBV20-1 and TRBJ2-3, with D uncertain. Trimming took 7 bases from V and 8 from J, leaving 7 bases between them. The CDR3 consists of 9 residues. Germline V gives CDR1 DFQATT, CDR2 SNEGSKA (reference sequence).

The sample holds a few counts of this clone. The genes are TRBV5-6 and TRBJ1-2; maybe TRBD1 (5 bases). Looked up from germline, CDR1 is SGHDT and CDR2 is YYEEEE. CDR3 length equals 12 residues. Trimming took off 6 bases at V and 8 bases at J, with 14 bases between the two ends. The chain's CDR3 is CASNLRADGYTF. The CDR3 DNA sequence: TGTGCCAGCAATCTCAGGGCCGACGGCTACACCTTC.

This sequence joins TRBV19 and TRBJ1-2; no clear D gene. The CDR3 spans 13 residues. Per the germline V gene, CDR1 is LNHDA and CDR2 is SQIVND (reference sequence). V was clipped by 4 bases and J by 8 bases, with 14 bases between them. The CDR3 sequence is CASSTIGDLGYTF. CDR3 coding DNA: TGTGCCAGTAGTACGATCGGGGATTTGGGCTACACCTTC.

This chain connects TRBV30 to TRBJ2-7; D may be TRBD1 (5 bases). CDR3 length: 14 amino acids. Germline V gene lookup returns CDR1 GTSNPN and CDR2 SVGIG (reference sequence). V gave up 3 bases and J gave up 0 bases, with 12 bases separating them. The CDR3 nucleotides are TGTGCCTGGAGGAGGACATATTCCTCCTACGAGCAGTACTTC. Translated: CAWRRTYSSYEQYF.

This clone has only one observation. The chain carries TRBV6-2 or TRBV6-3 and TRBJ1-2; 9 bases are a match to TRBD1. The CDR3 loop spans 15 amino acids. V shed 2 bases and J 1 base; nucleotides not matched to a gene: 2. The V gene's germline CDR1 is MNHEY and CDR2 SVGEGT. In DNA form, the CDR3 reads TGTGCCAGCAGTTACGGGACAGGGAGTAACTATGGCTACACCTTC. The encoded protein is CASSYGTGSNYGYTF.

This chain joins TRBV1 and TRBJ2-1; TRBD1, as called in the table, went unchecked against the DNA. TRBV1 is labeled a pseudogene. The CDR3 length is 15 residues. The CDR3: CTSSQDGMVDNEQFF. As DNA, the CDR3 is TGCACCAGCAGCCAAGATGGCATGGTTGACAATGAGCAGTTCTTC.

Remarks on this clone: The sample has other DNA sequences that encode this CDR3 too. J is TRBJ1-2 and V is TRBV12-3 or TRBV12-4; D remains ambiguous. The CDR3 runs 12 residues. V was shortened by 1 base and J by 6 bases, with 6 bases between the two germline ends. The CDR3: CASSLGGDGYTF. As DNA, the CDR3 is TGTGCCAGCAGTTTAGGCGGTGATGGCTACACCTTC.

This clone was seen a single time. V and J are TRBV11-2 and TRBJ2-1; a possible D gene is TRBD2 (5 bases). Germline loops: CDR1 SGHAT, CDR2 FQNNGV. The CDR3 length is 15 residues. Trimming left V 1 base short and J 5 bases short, with 12 bases between. DNA of the CDR3: TGTGCCAGCAGCTTAGTTTGGACGGGAAACAATGAGCAGTTCTTC. It is translated as CASSLVWTGNNEQFF.

This chain uses TRBV15 with TRBJ1-2; a possible D gene is TRBD1 (6 bases). CDR1 and CDR2 from the germline V gene are LNHNV and YYDKDF (reference sequence). CDR3 length: 14 amino acids. Trimming removed 11 bases at V and 0 bases at J, with 16 bases between. The CDR3, as DNA: TGTGCCCCCTTCAGGGGAACAGCTAACTATGGCTACACCTTC. Its translation is CAPFRGTANYGYTF. Complete variable domain (other parts from reference TRBV15 and TRBJ1-2): DAMVIQNPRYQVTQFGKPVTLSCSQTLNHNVMYWYQQKSSQAPKLLFHYYDKDFNNEADTPDNFQSRRPNTSFCFLDIRSPGLGDTAMYLCAPFRGTANYGYTFGSGTRLTVV.

This clone showed up just once. V and J are TRBV10-1 and TRBJ2-1; maybe TRBD1 (6 bases). Germline V gene lookup returns CDR1 WNHNN and CDR2 SYGVQD (reference sequence). This CDR3 has 13 amino acids. V shed 2 bases and J shed 10 bases, with 12 bases lying between them. The DNA of the CDR3 is TGCGCCAGCAGTGAGGGGGGCGGCGGGGAGCAGTTCTTC. It specifies CASSEGGGGEQFF.

The chain links TRBV18 to TRBJ1-1; no clear D gene. The CDR3 is 14 residues long. V was shortened by 4 bases and J by 1 base, with 10 bases between the two germline ends. CDR1 and CDR2 (germline): KGHSH, LQKENI. CDR3 coding DNA: TGTGCCAGCTCACAAGACGGAGGGAACACTGAAGCTTTCTTT. Its protein is CASSQDGGNTEAFF. Filled out from reference TRBV18 and TRBJ1-1, the complete variable domain reads NAGVMQNPRHLVRRRGQEARLRCSPMKGHSHVYWYRQLPEEGLKFMVYLQKENIIDESGMPKERFSAEFPKEGPSILRIQQVVRGDSAAYFCASSQDGGNTEAFFGQGTRLTVV.

The chain has TRBV4-1 and TRBJ2-2; TRBD2 might be the D (5 bases). The CDR3 length is 16 residues. CDR1 and CDR2 (germline): MGHRA, YSYEKL. The ends were cut back, 0 bases at V and 6 bases at J, with 14 bases in the middle. CDR3 in DNA: TGCGCCAGCAGCCAAGATTCTCAGCTAGCCCCCGGGGAGCTGTTTTTT. Translating it yields CASSQDSQLAPGELFF.

A few counts support this clone. The chain carries TRBV18 and TRBJ2-7, with 7 bases fitting TRBD1. The CDR3 extends over 15 amino acids. After removal of 2 bases from V and 5 bases from J, the junction contained 9 bases not matched to a gene. Germline values: CDR1 KGHSH, CDR2 LQKENI. The chain's CDR3 is CASSPSQGVGDEQYF. DNA of the CDR3: TGTGCCAGCTCACCATCTCAGGGGGTAGGGGACGAGCAGTACTTC.